This section outlines one T cell receptor beta chain sequence together with its context. The V and J ends lost 1 base and 7 bases respectively, with 13 bases between them. From germline, CDR1 is SNHLY and CDR2 FYNNEI. The length of the CDR3 is 15 residues. The sample comes from a study of blood T cell repertoires in COVID-19. Overall study context: Samples representing acute and convalescent COVID-19 were sourced from the United States, Italy and Spain. The cDNA or gDNA used as material had been derived from T cells, B-cell-depleted T cells, or PBMCs.

Authors' methods: From reference gene primer amplification, estimates of nucleated cell counts were derived. This table comes from immunoSEQ multiplex PCR, and its TCRdb copy is limited to in-frame clones, with some not included. From that table come the V and J calls and clone size; the DNA was used to work out D and trimming. The repertoire has about 29,000 clones, approximately 88% of them found once; the top ten carry 7.5% to 10%. The sample comprised peripheral blood. The TCR sequence derives from an elderly man with active COVID-19. The V and J genes are TRBV2 and TRBJ1-4; D unclear. CDR3 in amino acids: CASSEGLPGSEKLFF. CDR3 DNA: TGTGCCAGCAGTGAAGGTCTCCCCGGGAGTGAAAAACTGTTTTTT.